One sample yielded the 16 T cell receptor beta chains listed below, sequenced in a study of T cells in Graves' hyperthyroidism and ophthalmopathy. Amplified TCR beta CDR3 regions came from RNA transcripts. When the TCR CDR3 underwent first-round RT-PCR, the HTBI primer set was used. TCRdb fed the multiplex PCR reads into MiXCR, producing one record per CDR3 protein. The repertoire consists of around 520,000 distinct CDR3 sequences, with approximately 25% occurring once and the leading ten covering about 11%. Sequenced input: blood. These receptors were taken from a woman in her 30s with Graves' ophthalmopathy.

This chain links TRBV15 with TRBJ1-5, with D hard to call. The V end lost 5 bases, the J end lost 0 bases, and 14 bases lay between the germline ends. The CDR3 is 16 amino acids. Germline V gene sequence: CDR1 LNHNV, CDR2 YYDKDF (reference sequence). This CDR3 is CATSGPNSDSNQPQHF. The CDR3 coding sequence is TGTGCCACCAGCGGTCCCAACTCGGATAGCAATCAGCCCCAGCATTTT.

This clonotype was counted a few times. The chain couples TRBV15 to TRBJ1-3; D may be TRBD1 (5 bases). The V gene's germline CDR1 is LNHNV and CDR2 YYDKDF (reference sequence). V shed 0 bases and J shed 0 bases, with 12 bases lying between them. CDR3 length: 17 residues. CDR3 amino acids: CATSRDPQGLSGNTIYF. DNA for the CDR3: TGTGCCACCAGCAGAGATCCCCAGGGCCTCTCTGGAAACACCATATATTTT.

The chain has TRBV28 and TRBJ1-1; 8 bases line up with TRBD1. The CDR3 totals 15 residues. J gave up 5 bases and V 2 bases, and 7 bases lay outside the gene matches. In germline, CDR1 is MDHEN, CDR2 SYDVKM. The CDR3 bases are TGTGCCAGCAGTTTAGAGGACAGGGAGGTGACTGAAGCTTTCTTT. This codes for CASSLEDREVTEAFF. Using reference TRBV28 and TRBJ1-1 for the parts outside the CDR3, the full variable domain is DVKVTQSSRYLVKRTGEKVFLECVQDMDHENMFWYRQDPGLGLRLIYFSYDVKMKEKGDIPEGYSVSREKKERFSLILESASTNQTSMYLCASSLEDREVTEAFFGQGTRLTVV.

The chain combines TRBV7-3 with TRBJ2-5; no firm D call. This CDR3 has 15 amino acids. V was clipped by 0 bases and J by 1 base, with 9 bases between them. The germline V gene has CDR1 SGHTA and CDR2 FQGTGA. The CDR3 loop is CASSLTNDRQETQYF. Here the CDR3 DNA reads TGTGCCAGCAGCTTAACCAATGACCGCCAAGAGACCCAGTACTTC.

The CDR3 is CASSLEGLGGTEAFF. Written as DNA, the CDR3 is TGTGCCAGCAGCTTAGAGGGACTCGGGGGGACTGAAGCTTTCTTT. The V gene is TRBV11-2, the J gene TRBJ1-1; possibly TRBD1 for D (5 bases). Germline V gives CDR1 SGHAT, CDR2 FQNNGV. V lost 0 bases to trimming and J lost 5 bases, with 13 bases between them. CDR3 length: 15 amino acids. Combining the CDR3 with reference TRBV11-2 and TRBJ1-1 gives the whole variable domain EAGVAQSPRYKIIEKRQSVAFWCNPISGHATLYWYQQILGQGPKLLIQFQNNGVVDDSQLPKDRFSAERLKGVDSTLKIQPAKLEDSAVYLCASSLEGLGGTEAFFGQGTRLTVV.

This clonotype was observed many times. The chain combines TRBV19 with TRBJ1-2; 7 bases agree with TRBD1. CDR3 size: 15 residues. Germline V lookup: CDR1 LNHDA, CDR2 SQIVND (reference sequence). Trimming at V came to 4 bases and at J to 4 bases, leaving 9 bases not matched to a gene. The CDR3 reads CASSTTGESVYGYTF. Written as DNA, the CDR3 is TGTGCCAGTAGTACAACAGGGGAATCTGTCTATGGCTACACCTTC. Full variable domain (outside the CDR3, taken from reference TRBV19 and TRBJ1-2): DGGITQSPKYLFRKEGQNVTLSCEQNLNHDAMYWYRQDPGQGLRLIYYSQIVNDFQKGDIAEGYSVSREKKESFPLTVTSAQKNPTAFYLCASSTTGESVYGYTFGSGTRLTVV.

The genes are TRBV30 and TRBJ1-6; 9 bases map to TRBD1. Germline values: CDR1 GTSNPN, CDR2 SVGIG (reference sequence). This CDR3 has 13 residues. CDR3 amino acids: CVRNTGGTSPLHF. In nucleotides, the CDR3 is TGTGTCCGGAACACAGGGGGCACCTCACCCCTCCACTTT. Drawing the rest from reference TRBV30 and TRBJ1-6, the complete variable domain is SQTIHQWPATLVQPVGSPLSLECTVEGTSNPNLYWYRQAAGRGLQLLFYSVGIGQISSEVPQNLSASRPQDRQFILSSKKLLLSDSGFYLCVRNTGGTSPLHFGNGTRLTVT.

J is TRBJ2-7 and V is TRBV11-2; 7 nucleotides match TRBD2. CDR3 length: 15 amino acids. Germline CDR1 reads SGHAT; CDR2 reads FQNNGV. The V segment lost 1 base and the J segment 4 bases; nucleotides outside the gene matches: 7. The CDR3 DNA reads TGTGCCAGCAGCTTAGTAGGCGGGAGTTTTTACGAGCAGTACTTC. It encodes CASSLVGGSFYEQYF.

The rearrangement links TRBV5-1 to TRBJ1-6; 9 bases align to TRBD1. This CDR3 spans 14 amino acids. CDR1 SGHRS and CDR2 YFSETQ come from the germline V gene. V trimming: 4 bases; J trimming: 10 bases; junction bases outside the gene matches: 6. In DNA form, the CDR3 reads TGCGCCAGCAGCCCGACAGGGGGAAGATCACCCCTCCACTTT. It is translated as CASSPTGGRSPLHF.

This clonotype was recorded at least ten times. The V gene is TRBV6-1, the J gene TRBJ2-2, with a weak D call TRBD2 (5 bases). CDR3 length: 13 amino acids. V was cut by 5 bases and J by 5 bases, with 9 bases left in between. CDR1 MNHNS and CDR2 SASEGT come from the germline V gene. The chain's CDR3 is CASSRTRTGELFF. For the CDR3, the DNA is TGTGCCAGCAGTCGTACTAGGACCGGGGAGCTGTTTTTT.

This clonotype was observed a handful of times. CDR3 sequence: CASSQAPGQGPYGYTF. CDR3 coding DNA: TGTGCCAGCAGCCAAGCGCCGGGACAGGGCCCTTATGGCTACACCTTC. This chain links TRBV14 with TRBJ1-2; the match to TRBD1 covers 9 bases. The CDR3 spans 16 residues. V gave up 1 base and J gave up 5 bases; unmatched junction bases: 8. Germline CDR1 reads SGHDN; CDR2 reads FVKESK.

The sample holds many counts of this clonotype. The CDR3 DNA is TGTGCCAGCAGCCTAGACAGTGACGGCTACACCTTC. Its translation is CASSLDSDGYTF. The chain is built from TRBV7-9 and TRBJ1-2, with a weak D call TRBD1 (5 bases). The germline V and J ends were trimmed by 5 bases and 8 bases, with 12 bases remaining between them. The germline V gene encodes CDR1 SEHNR and CDR2 FQNEAQ (reference sequence). This CDR3 spans 12 amino acids.

The chain is built from TRBV28 and TRBJ2-7, with 10 bases fitting TRBD1. Per germline, CDR1 MDHEN and CDR2 SYDVKM. V gave up 2 bases and J gave up 3 bases; unmatched junction bases: 4. This CDR3 region has 15 residues. In nucleotides, the CDR3 is TGTGCCAGCAGTTTAGGACAGGGGGTAATCTACGAGCAGTACTTC. It encodes CASSLGQGVIYEQYF.

The chain combines TRBV28 with TRBJ2-5, with D perhaps matching TRBD2 (5 bases). V was trimmed by 7 bases and J by 5 bases, leaving 17 bases between them. This CDR3 comprises 14 residues. Germline V gene sequence: CDR1 MDHEN, CDR2 SYDVKM. Here the CDR3 reads CASNPSGFWETQYF. The CDR3 region has the DNA TGTGCCAGCAACCCTTCGGGGTTTTGGGAGACCCAGTACTTC.

The sample holds many counts of this clonotype. J is TRBJ1-1 and V is TRBV2; D ambiguous. Between the trimmed V and J ends, which lost 8 bases and 4 bases, there was a span of 11 bases. Germline V gene sequence: CDR1 SNHLY, CDR2 FYNNEI. This CDR3 has 12 residues. This chain's CDR3 is CASFGFGTEAFF. DNA for the CDR3: TGTGCCAGCTTCGGTTTTGGCACTGAAGCTTTCTTT.

The rearrangement joins TRBV29-1 to TRBJ2-7, with D perhaps being TRBD1 or TRBD2 (5 bases each). Germline V gives CDR1 SQVTM, CDR2 ANQGSEA. The CDR3 covers 14 residues. V lost 3 bases to trimming and J lost 2 bases, with 14 bases between them. CDR3 sequence: CSVDGDGDPYEQYF. The DNA for the CDR3 is TGCAGCGTTGACGGGGACGGGGACCCCTACGAGCAGTACTTC.